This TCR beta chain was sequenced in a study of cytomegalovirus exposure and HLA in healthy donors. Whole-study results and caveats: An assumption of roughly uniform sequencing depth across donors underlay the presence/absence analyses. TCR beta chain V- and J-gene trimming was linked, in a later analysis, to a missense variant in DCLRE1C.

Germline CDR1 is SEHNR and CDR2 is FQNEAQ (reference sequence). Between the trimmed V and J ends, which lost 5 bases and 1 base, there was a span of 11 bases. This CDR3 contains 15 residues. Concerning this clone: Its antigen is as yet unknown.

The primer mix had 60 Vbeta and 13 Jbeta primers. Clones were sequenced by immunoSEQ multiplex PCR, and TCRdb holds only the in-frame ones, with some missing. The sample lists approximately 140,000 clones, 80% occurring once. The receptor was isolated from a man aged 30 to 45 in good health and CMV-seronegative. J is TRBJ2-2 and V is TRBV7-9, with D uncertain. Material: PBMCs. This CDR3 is CASSGYQENTGELFF. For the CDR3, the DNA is TGTGCCAGCAGCGGATACCAGGAGAACACCGGGGAGCTGTTTTTT.